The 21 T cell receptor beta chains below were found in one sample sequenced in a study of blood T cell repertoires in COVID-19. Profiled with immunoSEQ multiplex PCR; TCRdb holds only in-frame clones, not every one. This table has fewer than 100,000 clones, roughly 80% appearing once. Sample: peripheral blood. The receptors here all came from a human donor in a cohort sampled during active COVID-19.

The CDR3 region has the DNA TGCGCCAGCAGCTTGGGAGGTCGGAGGGGAGGCACAGATACGCAGTATTTT. Protein sequence: CASSLGGRRGGTDTQYF. The chain joins TRBV5-1 to TRBJ2-3, with a tentative D call TRBD2 (6 bases). This CDR3 is 17 amino acids long. Germline V gene data show CDR1 as SGHRS and CDR2 as YFSETQ. The V end lost 0 bases, the J end lost 1 base, and 15 bases lay between the germline ends.

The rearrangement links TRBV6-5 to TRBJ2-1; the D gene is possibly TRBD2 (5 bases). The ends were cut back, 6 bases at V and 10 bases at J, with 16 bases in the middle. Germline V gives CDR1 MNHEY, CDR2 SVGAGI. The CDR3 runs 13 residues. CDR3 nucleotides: TGTGCCAGCAGAGGGAGCGGCCGGGTGGAGCAGTTCTTC. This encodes CASRGSGRVEQFF.

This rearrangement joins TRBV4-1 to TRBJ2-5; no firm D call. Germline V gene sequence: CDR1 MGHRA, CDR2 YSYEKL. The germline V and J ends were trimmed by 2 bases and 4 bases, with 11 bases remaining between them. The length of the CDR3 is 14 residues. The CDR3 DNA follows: TGCGCCAGCAGCCAACCGACATGGGCAGAGACCCAGTACTTC. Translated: CASSQPTWAETQYF.

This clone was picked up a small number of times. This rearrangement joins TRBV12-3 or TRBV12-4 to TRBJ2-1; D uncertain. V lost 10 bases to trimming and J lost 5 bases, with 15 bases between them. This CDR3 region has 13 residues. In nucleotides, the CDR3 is TGTGCCACCAGCAGGTTCCCGAACAATGAGCAGTTCTTC. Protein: CATSRFPNNEQFF.

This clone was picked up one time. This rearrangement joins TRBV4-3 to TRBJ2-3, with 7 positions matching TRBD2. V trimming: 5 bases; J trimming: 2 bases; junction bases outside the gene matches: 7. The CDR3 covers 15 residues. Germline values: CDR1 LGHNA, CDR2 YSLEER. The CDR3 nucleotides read TGCGCCAGCAGCAATCTTGCGGGGGACACAGATACGCAGTATTTT. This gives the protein CASSNLAGDTDTQYF.

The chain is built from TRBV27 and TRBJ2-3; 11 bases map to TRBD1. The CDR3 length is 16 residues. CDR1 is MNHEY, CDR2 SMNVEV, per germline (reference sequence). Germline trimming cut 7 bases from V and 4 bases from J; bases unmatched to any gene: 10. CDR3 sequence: CASTPLGTGGSDTQYF. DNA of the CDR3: TGTGCCAGCACTCCTTTGGGGACAGGGGGTTCAGATACGCAGTATTTT.

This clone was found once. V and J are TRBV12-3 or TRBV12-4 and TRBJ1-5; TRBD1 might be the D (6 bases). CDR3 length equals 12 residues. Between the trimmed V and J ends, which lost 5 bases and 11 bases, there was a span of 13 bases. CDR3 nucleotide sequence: TGTGCCAGCAGTCCATCAACAGGGTCCCAGCATTTT. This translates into CASSPSTGSQHF.

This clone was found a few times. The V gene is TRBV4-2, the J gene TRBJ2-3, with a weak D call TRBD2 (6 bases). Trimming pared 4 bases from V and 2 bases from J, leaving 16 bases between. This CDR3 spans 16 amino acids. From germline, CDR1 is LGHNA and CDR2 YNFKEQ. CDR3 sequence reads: CASSPQELAYTDTQYF. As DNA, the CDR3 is TGTGCCAGCAGCCCTCAGGAACTAGCATACACAGATACGCAGTATTTT.

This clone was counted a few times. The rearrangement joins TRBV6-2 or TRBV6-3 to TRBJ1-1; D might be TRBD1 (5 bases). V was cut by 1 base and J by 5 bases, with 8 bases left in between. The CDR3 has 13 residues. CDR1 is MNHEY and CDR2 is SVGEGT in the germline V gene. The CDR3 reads CASSYFGGTEAFF. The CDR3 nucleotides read TGTGCCAGCAGTTACTTTGGGGGGACTGAAGCTTTCTTT.

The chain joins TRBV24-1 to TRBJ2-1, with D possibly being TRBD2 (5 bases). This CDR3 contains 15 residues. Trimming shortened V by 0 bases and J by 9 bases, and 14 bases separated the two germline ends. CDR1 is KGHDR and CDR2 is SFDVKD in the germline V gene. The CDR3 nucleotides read TGTGCCACCAGTGATTTGTCCGGGGAGTTGGGTGAGCAGTTCTTC. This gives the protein CATSDLSGELGEQFF.

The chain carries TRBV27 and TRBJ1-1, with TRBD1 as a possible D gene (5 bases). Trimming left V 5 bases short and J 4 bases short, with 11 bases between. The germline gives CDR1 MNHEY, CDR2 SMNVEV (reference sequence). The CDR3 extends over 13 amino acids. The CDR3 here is CASSRTPATEAFF. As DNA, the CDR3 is TGTGCCAGCAGTAGGACACCCGCCACTGAAGCTTTCTTT.

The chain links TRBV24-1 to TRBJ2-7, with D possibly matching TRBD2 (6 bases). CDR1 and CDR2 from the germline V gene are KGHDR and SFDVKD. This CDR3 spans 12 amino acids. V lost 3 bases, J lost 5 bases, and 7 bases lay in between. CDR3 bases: TGTGCCACCAGTGATGGCGGGAACGAGCAGTACTTC. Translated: CATSDGGNEQYF.

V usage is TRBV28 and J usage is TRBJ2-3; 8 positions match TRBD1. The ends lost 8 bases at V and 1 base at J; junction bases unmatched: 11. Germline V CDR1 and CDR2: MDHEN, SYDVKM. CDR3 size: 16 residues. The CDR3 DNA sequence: TGTGCCAGCCCGCGGACAGGGCAGCTTCGCACAGATACGCAGTATTTT. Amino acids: CASPRTGQLRTDTQYF.

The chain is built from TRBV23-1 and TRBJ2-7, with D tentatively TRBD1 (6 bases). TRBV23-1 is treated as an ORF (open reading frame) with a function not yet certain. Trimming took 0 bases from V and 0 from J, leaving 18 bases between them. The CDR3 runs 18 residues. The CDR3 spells CASSQSPGAAFSSYEQYF. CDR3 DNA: TGCGCCAGCAGTCAATCGCCAGGGGCAGCCTTCAGCTCCTACGAGCAGTACTTC.

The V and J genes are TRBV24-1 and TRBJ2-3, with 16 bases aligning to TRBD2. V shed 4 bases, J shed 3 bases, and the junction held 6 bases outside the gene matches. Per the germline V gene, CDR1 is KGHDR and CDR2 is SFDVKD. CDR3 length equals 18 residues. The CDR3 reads CATSDTGTSGRGTDTQYF. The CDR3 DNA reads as TGTGCCACCAGTGACACCGGGACTAGCGGGAGGGGAACAGATACGCAGTATTTT.

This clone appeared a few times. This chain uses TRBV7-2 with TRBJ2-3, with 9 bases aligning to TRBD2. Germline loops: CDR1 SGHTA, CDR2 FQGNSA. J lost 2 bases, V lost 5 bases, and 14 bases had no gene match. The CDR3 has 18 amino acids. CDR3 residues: CASSPLPAGGSSTDTQYF. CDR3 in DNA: TGTGCCAGCAGCCCACTCCCCGCGGGAGGGAGCTCCACAGATACGCAGTATTTT.

This chain's CDR3 is CSVDGRPGEQYF. Here the CDR3 DNA reads TGCAGCGTTGATGGACGGCCGGGGGAGCAGTACTTC. This chain links TRBV29-1 with TRBJ2-7, with D perhaps TRBD2 (5 bases). The germline V gene has CDR1 SQVTM and CDR2 ANQGSEA. There are 12 residues in the CDR3. The V end was cut by 3 bases, the J end by 7 bases, with 13 bases between.

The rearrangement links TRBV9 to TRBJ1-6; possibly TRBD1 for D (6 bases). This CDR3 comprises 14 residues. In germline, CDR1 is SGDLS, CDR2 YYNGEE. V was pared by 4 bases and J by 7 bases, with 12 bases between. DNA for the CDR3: TGTGCCAGCAGCCCTCGGGACAACAATTCACCCCTCCACTTT. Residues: CASSPRDNNSPLHF.

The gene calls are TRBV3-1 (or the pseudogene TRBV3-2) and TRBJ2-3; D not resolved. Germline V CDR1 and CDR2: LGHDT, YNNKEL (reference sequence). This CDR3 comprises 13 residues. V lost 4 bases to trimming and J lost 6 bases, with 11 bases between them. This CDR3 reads CASSRKESDTQYF. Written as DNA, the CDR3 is TGTGCCAGCAGCCGCAAGGAGTCCGATACGCAGTATTTT.

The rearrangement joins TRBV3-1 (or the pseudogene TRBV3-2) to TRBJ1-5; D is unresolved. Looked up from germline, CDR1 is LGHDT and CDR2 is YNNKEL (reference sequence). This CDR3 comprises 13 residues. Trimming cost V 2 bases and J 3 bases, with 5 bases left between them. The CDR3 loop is CASSQSLNQPQHF. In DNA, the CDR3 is TGTGCCAGCAGCCAAAGCCTCAATCAGCCCCAGCATTTT.

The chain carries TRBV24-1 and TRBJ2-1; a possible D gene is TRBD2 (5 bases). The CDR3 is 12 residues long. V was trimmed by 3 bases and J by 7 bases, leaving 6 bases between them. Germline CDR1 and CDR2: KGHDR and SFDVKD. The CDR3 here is CATSDRGNEQFF. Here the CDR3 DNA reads TGTGCCACCAGTGATCGGGGTAATGAGCAGTTCTTC.